This T cell receptor beta chain derives from a study of Ad26.COV2.S vaccination and SARS-CoV-2 variants. Study results and caveats: Researchers reported similar non-spike TCR breadth in vaccine and placebo recipients.

This clone was picked up one time. Antigen specificity is unknown. Data came from immunoSEQ multiplex PCR; TCRdb stores just in-frame clones and leaves some out. The repertoire holds roughly 500,000 clones, 85% to 90% seen once, with around 2.5% in the top ten. Stated treatment: 15 to 20 received Ad26.COV2.S at low or high dose, single or two shots; about 5 received placebo; per-sample allocation not given. Material that was analyzed had been drawn on day 63 after the first vaccine or placebo injection. Germline V gene lookup returns CDR1 DFQATT and CDR2 SNEGSKA (reference sequence). The CDR3 sequence is 16 residues long. The junction had 14 bases not matched to a gene; V was cut back by 3 bases and J by 6 bases.

The chain has TRBV20-1 and TRBJ2-1; TRBD2 matches 7 bases. Here the sequenced sample was peripheral blood, taken in a trial of Ad26.COV2.S vaccine versus placebo. This receptor was taken from a person aged 18-65 years who received the Ad26.COV2.S COVID-19 vaccine or a placebo. CDR3 in DNA: TGCAGTGCTAGTTCGCCCGGGCGGGGACTACTCAATGAGCAGTTCTTC. The encoded protein is CSASSPGRGLLNEQFF.